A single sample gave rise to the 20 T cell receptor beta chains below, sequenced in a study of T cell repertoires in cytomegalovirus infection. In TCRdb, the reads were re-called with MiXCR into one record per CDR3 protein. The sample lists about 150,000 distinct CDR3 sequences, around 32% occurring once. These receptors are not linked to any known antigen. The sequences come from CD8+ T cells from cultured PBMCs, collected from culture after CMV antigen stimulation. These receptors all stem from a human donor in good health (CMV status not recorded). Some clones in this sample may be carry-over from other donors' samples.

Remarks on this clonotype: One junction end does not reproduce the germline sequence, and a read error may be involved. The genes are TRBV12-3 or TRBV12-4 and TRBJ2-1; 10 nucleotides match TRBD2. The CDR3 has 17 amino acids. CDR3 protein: CASRLGLAETSYNEQFF. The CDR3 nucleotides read TGTGCCAGCAGATTAGGACTAGCGGAGACCTCCTACAATGAGCAGTTCTTC.

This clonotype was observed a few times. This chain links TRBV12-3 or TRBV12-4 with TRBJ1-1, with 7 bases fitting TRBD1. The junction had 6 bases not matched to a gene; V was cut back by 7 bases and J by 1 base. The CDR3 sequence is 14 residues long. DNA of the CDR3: TGTGCCAGCATACGTGGGACAGCGAACACTGAAGCTTTCTTT. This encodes CASIRGTANTEAFF.

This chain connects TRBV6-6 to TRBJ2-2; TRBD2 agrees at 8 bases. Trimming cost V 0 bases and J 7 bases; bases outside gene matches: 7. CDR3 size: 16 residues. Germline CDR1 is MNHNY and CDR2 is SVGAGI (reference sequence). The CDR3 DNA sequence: TGTGCCAGCAGTTACTCGCAGCGGGGGCAGAACGGGGAGCTGTTTTTT. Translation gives CASSYSQRGQNGELFF.

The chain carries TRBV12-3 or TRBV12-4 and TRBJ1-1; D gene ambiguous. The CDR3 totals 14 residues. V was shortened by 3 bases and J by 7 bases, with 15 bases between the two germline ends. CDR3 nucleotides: TGTGCCAGCAGTTTGGGTGGGATTGGTAGTGAAGCTTTCTTT. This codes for CASSLGGIGSEAFF.

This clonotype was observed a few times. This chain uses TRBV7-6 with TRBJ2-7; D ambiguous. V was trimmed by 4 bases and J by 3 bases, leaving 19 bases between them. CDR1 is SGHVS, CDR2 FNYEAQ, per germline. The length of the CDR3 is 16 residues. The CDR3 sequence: CASSSLSWLGRYEQYF. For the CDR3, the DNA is TGTGCCAGCAGCTCCCTCAGTTGGTTGGGCCGCTACGAGCAGTACTTC. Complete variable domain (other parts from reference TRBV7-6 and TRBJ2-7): GAGVSQSPRYKVTKRGQDVALRCDPISGHVSLYWYRQALGQGPEFLTYFNYEAQQDKSGLPNDRFSAERPEGSISTLTIQRTEQRDSAMYRCASSSLSWLGRYEQYFGPGTRLTVT.

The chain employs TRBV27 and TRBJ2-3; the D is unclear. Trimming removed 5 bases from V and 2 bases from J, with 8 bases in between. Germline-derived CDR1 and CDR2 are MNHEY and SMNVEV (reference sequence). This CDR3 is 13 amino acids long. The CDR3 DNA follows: TGTGCCAGCAGTCTCCGGAACACAGATACGCAGTATTTT. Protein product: CASSLRNTDTQYF.

For the CDR3, the DNA is TGTGCCAGCAGCTTGACAAGGGGACACTATGGCTACACCTTC. As protein: CASSLTRGHYGYTF. The chain recombines TRBV5-5 with TRBJ1-2, with TRBD1 as a possible D gene (5 bases). Germline V gives CDR1 SGHKS, CDR2 YYEKEE (reference sequence). This CDR3 is built from 14 residues. V dropped 1 base and J dropped 3 bases, with 10 bases sitting between them.

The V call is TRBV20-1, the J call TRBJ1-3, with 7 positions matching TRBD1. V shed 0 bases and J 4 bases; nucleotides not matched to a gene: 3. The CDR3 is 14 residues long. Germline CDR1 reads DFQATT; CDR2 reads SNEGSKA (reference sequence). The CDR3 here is CSARDTGAGNTIYF. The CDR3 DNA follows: TGCAGTGCTAGAGACACAGGGGCCGGAAACACCATATATTTT.

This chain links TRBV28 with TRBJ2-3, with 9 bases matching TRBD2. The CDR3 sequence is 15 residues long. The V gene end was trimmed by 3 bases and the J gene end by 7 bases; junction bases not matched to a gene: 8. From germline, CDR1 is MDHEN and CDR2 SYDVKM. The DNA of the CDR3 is TGTGCCAGCAGTTTCCTGCGGGGGGGCCTGAATACGCAGTATTTT. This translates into CASSFLRGGLNTQYF.

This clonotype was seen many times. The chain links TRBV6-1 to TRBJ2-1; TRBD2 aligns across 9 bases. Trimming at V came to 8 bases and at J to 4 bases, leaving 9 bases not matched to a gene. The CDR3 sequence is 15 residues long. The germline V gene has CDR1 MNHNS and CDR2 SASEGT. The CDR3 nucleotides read TGTGCCAGCTCGGGACTAGCCTTTTCTTACAATGAGCAGTTCTTC. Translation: CASSGLAFSYNEQFF.

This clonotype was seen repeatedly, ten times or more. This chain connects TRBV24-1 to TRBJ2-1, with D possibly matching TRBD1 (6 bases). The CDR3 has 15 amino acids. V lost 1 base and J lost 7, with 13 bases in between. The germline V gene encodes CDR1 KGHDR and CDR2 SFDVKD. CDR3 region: CATSDLQGQGNEQFF. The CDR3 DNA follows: TGTGCCACCAGTGATTTACAGGGTCAGGGGAATGAGCAGTTCTTC.

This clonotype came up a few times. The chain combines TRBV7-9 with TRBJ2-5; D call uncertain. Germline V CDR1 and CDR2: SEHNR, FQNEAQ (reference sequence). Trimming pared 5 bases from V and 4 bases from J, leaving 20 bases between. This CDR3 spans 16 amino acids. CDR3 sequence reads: CASSPNLDPRGETQYF. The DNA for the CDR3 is TGTGCCAGCAGCCCAAACCTGGACCCCCGAGGAGAGACCCAGTACTTC.

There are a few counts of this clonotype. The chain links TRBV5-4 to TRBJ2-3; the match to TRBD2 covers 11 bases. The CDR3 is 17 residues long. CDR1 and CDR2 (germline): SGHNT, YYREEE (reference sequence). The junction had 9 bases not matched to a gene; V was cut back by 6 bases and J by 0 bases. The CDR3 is CASNVAGGAHSTDTQYF. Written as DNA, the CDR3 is TGTGCCAGCAACGTAGCGGGGGGGGCTCATAGCACAGATACGCAGTATTTT. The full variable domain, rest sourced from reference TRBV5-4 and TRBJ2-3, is ETGVTQSPTHLIKTRGQQVTLRCSSQSGHNTVSWYQQALGQGPQFIFQYYREEENGRGNFPPRFSGLQFPNYSSELNVNALELDDSALYLCASNVAGGAHSTDTQYFGPGTRLTVL.

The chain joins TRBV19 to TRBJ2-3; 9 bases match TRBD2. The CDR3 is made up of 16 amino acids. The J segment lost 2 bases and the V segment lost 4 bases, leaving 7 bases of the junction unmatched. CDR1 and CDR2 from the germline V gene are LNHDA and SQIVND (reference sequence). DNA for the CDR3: TGTGCCAGTAGTACTTTAGCGGGGGCGACCACAGATACGCAGTATTTT. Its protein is CASSTLAGATTDTQYF.

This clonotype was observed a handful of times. The DNA of the CDR3 is TGTGCCAGCAGCATTAGCGGGGGGTTTACCTACGAGCAGTACTTC. It yields the protein CASSISGGFTYEQYF. The genes are TRBV2 and TRBJ2-7, with TRBD2 matching 10 bases. This CDR3 region has 15 residues. V shed 6 bases, J shed 2 bases, and the junction held 7 bases outside the gene matches. Germline V lookup: CDR1 SNHLY, CDR2 FYNNEI.

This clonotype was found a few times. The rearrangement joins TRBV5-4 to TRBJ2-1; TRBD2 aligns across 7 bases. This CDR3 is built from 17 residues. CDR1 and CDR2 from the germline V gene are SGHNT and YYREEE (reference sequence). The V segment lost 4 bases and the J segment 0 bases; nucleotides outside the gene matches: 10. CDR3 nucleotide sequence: TGTGCCAGCAGCAAGGGACTACCACAAAGCTCCTACAATGAGCAGTTCTTC. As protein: CASSKGLPQSSYNEQFF.

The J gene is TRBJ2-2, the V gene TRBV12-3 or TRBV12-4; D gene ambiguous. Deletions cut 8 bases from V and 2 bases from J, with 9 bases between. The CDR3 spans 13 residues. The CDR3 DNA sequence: TGTGCCAGCGAAGACTTTAACACCGGGGAGCTGTTTTTT. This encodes CASEDFNTGELFF.

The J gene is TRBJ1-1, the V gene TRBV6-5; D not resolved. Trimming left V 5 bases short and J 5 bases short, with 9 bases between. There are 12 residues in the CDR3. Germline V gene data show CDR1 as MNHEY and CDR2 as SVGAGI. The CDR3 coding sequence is TGTGCCAGCAGTAATTCCCGGACTGAAGCTTTCTTT. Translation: CASSNSRTEAFF.

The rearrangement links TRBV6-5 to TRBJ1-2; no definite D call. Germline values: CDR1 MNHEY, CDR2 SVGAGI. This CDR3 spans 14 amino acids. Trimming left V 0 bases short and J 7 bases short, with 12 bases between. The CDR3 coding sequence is TGTGCCAGCAGTTACTCGTCCAATGGTCGTGGCTACACCTTC. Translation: CASSYSSNGRGYTF.

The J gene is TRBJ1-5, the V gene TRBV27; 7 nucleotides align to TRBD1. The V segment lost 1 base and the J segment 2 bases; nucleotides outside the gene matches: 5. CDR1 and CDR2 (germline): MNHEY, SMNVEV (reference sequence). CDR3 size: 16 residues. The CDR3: CASSLWGTVGNQPQHF. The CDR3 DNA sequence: TGTGCCAGCAGTTTATGGGGGACAGTCGGCAATCAGCCCCAGCATTTT.